This TCR beta chain stems from a study of T cell changes during pregnancy in multiple sclerosis. Repertoires were generated with immunoSEQ multiplex PCR, while TCRdb's copy carries only in-frame clones and drops some. This sample has approximately 72,000 clones, with about 93% found just once. CDR1 MGHRA and CDR2 YSYEKL come from the germline V gene. The CDR3 spans 15 residues. V lost 2 bases to trimming and J lost 3 bases; unmatched junction nucleotides: 6. Material: peripheral blood, obtained in the first trimester of pregnancy. The clonotype comes from a female donor in good health, enrolled as a control in a pregnancy study. The chain couples TRBV4-1 to TRBJ2-7; TRBD2 matches 8 bases. The CDR3 reads CASSQTYAGGYEQYF. In nucleotides, the CDR3 is TGCGCCAGCAGCCAAACCTATGCGGGGGGCTACGAGCAGTACTTC.